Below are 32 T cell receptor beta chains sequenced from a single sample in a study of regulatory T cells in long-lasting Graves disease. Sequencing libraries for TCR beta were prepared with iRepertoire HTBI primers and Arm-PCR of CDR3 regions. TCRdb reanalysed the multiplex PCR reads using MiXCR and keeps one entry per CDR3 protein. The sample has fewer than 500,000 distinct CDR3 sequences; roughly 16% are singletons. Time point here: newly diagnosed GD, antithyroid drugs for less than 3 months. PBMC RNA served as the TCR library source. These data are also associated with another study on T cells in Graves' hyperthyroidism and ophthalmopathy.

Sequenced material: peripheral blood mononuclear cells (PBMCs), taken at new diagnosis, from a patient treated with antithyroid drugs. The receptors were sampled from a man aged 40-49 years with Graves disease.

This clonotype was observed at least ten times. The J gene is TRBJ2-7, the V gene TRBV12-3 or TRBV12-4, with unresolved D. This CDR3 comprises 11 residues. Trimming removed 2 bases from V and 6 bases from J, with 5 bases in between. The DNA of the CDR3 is TGTGCCAGCAGTTTAAAGGCCGAGCAGTACTTC. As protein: CASSLKAEQYF.

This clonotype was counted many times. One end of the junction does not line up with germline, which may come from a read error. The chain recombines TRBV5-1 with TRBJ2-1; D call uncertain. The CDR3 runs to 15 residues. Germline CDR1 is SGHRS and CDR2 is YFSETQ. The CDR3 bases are TGCGCCAGCAGCTTCGCGACCCCCCCCTACAGTGAGCAGTTCTTC. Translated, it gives CASSFATPPYSEQFF.

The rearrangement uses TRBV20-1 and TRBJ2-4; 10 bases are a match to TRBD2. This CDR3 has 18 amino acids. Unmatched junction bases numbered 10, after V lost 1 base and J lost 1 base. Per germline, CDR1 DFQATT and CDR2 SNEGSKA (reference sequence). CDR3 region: CSARGQTSGREAKNIQYF. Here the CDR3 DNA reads TGCAGTGCTAGAGGCCAAACAAGCGGGAGGGAGGCCAAAAACATTCAGTACTTC.

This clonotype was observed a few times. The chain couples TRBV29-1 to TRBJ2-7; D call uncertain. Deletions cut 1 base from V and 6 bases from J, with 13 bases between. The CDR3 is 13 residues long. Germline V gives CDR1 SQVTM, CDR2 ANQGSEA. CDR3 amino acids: CSVEVGVGREQYF. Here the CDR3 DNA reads TGCAGCGTTGAAGTCGGCGTAGGCCGCGAGCAGTACTTC.

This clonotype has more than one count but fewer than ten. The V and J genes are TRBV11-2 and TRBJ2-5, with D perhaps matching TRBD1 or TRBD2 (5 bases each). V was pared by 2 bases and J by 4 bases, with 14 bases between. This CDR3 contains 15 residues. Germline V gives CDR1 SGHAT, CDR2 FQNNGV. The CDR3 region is CASSLLGTKGETQYF. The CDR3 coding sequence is TGTGCCAGCAGCTTATTGGGGACCAAGGGAGAGACCCAGTACTTC.

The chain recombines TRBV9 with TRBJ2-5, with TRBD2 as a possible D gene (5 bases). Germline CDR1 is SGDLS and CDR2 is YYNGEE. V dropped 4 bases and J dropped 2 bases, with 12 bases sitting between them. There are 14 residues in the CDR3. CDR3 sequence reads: CASSLDTRQETQYF. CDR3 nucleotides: TGTGCCAGCAGCTTGGATACTAGGCAAGAGACCCAGTACTTC.

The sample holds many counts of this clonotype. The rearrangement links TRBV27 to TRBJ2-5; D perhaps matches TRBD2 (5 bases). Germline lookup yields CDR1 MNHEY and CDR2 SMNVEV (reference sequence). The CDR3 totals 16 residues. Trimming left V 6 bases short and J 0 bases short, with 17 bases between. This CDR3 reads CASSPTSPSHQETQYF. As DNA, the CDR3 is TGTGCCAGCAGCCCTACCTCCCCTAGCCACCAAGAGACCCAGTACTTC.

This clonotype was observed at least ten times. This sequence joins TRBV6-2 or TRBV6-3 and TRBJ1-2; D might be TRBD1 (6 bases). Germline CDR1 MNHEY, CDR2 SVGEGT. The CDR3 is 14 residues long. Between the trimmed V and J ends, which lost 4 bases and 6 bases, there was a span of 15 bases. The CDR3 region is CASSLGQRYDGYTF. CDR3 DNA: TGTGCCAGCAGTTTAGGACAGCGGTACGATGGCTACACCTTC.

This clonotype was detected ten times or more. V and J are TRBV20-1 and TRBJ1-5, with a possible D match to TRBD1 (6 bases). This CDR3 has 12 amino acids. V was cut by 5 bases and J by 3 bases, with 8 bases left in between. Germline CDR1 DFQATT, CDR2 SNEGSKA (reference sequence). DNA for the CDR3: TGCAGTGCTTCAGGGGCCAATCAGCCCCAGCATTTT. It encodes CSASGANQPQHF.

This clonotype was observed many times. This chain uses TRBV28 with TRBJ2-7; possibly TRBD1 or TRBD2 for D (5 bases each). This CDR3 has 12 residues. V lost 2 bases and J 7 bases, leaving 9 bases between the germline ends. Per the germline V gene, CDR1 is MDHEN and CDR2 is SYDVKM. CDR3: CASSLRGEEQYF. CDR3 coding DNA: TGTGCCAGCAGTTTACGAGGGGAGGAGCAGTACTTC.

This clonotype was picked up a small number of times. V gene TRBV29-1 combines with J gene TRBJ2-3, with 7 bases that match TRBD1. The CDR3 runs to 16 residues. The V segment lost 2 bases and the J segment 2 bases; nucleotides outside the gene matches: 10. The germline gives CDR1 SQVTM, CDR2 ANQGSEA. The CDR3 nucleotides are TGCAGCGTTGAACTTCCGGACAGGTCCAACACAGATACGCAGTATTTT. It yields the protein CSVELPDRSNTDTQYF.

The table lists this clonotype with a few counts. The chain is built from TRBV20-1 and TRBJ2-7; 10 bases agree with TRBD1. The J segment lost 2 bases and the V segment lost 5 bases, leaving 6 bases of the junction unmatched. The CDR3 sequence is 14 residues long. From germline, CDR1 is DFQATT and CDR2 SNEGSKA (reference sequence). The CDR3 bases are TGCAGTGCTGAACCGGGACAGGGGACCTACGAGCAGTACTTC. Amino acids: CSAEPGQGTYEQYF.

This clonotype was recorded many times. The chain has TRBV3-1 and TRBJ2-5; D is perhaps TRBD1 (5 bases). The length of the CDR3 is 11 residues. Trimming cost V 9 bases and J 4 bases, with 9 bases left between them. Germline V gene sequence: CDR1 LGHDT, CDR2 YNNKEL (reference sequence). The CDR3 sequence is CASRQGETQYF. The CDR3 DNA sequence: TGTGCCAGTCGTCAGGGAGAGACCCAGTACTTC.

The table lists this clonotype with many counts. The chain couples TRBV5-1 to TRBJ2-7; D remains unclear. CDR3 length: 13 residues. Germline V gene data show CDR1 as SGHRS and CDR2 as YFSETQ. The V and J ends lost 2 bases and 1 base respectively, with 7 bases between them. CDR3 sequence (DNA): TGCGCCAGCAGCTTTAGCAGTTCCTACGAGCAGTACTTC. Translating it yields CASSFSSSYEQYF.

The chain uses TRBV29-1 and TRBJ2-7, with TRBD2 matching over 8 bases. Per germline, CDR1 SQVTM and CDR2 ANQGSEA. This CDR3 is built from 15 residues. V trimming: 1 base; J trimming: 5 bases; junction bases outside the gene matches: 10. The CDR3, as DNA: TGCAGCGTTGAAGTGTCGCGAGCGGGAGACCACGAGCAGTACTTC. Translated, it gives CSVEVSRAGDHEQYF.

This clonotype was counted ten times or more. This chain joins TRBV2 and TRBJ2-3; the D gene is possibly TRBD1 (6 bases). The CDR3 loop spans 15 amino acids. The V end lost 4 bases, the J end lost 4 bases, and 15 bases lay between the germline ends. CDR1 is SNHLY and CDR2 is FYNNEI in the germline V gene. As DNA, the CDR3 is TGTGCCAGCAGTGCCCCGGCAGGGGTGCCAGATACGCAGTATTTT. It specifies CASSAPAGVPDTQYF.

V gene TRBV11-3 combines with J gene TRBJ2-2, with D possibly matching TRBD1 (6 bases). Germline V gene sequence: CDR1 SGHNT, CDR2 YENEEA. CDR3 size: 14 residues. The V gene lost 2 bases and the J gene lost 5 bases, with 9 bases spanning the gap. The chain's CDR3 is CASSLNRETGELFF. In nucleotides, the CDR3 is TGTGCCAGCAGCTTAAACAGGGAAACCGGGGAGCTGTTTTTT.

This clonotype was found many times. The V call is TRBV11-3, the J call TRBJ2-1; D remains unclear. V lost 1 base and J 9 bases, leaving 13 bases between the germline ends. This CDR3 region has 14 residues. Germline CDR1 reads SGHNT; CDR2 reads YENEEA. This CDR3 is CASSLAPLVGEQFF. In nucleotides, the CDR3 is TGTGCCAGCAGCTTAGCACCTTTAGTGGGTGAGCAGTTCTTC.

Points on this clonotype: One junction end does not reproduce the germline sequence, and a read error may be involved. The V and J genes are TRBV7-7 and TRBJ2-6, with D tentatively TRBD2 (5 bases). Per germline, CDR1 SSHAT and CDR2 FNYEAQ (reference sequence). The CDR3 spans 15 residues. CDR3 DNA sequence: TGTGCTAGCAGCCCAGTGGGGAGCGGGGCCAACGTCCTGACTTTC. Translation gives CASSPVGSGANVLTF.

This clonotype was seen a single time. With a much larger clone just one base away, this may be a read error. The chain's CDR3 is CSVIVQGETRYF. CDR3 nucleotide sequence: TGCAGCGTTATAGTCCAAGGGGAGACCCGGTACTTC. The chain is built from TRBV29-1 and TRBJ2-7; perhaps D is TRBD1 or TRBD2 (5 bases each). Germline loops: CDR1 SQVTM, CDR2 ANQGSEA. The CDR3 is made up of 12 amino acids. V was clipped by 5 bases and J by 12 bases, with 20 bases between them.

CDR3 amino acids: CASSPTGADTDTQYF. The CDR3 coding sequence is TGTGCCAGCTCACCGACAGGGGCCGACACAGATACGCAGTATTTT. The V gene is TRBV18, the J gene TRBJ2-3, with 8 bases that match TRBD1. Germline CDR1 and CDR2: KGHSH and LQKENI. The J segment lost 2 bases and the V segment lost 3 bases, leaving 4 bases of the junction unmatched. The length of the CDR3 is 15 residues.

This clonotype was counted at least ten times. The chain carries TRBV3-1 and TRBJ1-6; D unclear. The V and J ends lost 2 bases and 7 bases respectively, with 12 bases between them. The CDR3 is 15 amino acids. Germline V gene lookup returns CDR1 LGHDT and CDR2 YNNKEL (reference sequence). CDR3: CASSQRTGSNSPLHF. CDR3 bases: TGTGCCAGCAGCCAAAGAACCGGGTCCAATTCACCCCTCCACTTT.

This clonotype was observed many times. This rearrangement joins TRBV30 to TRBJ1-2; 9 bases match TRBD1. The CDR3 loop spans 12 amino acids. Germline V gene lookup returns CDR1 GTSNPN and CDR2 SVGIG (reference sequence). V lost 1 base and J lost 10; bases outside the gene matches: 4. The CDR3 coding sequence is TGTGCCTGGAGTGCTGACAGGGGGGACTACACCTTC. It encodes CAWSADRGDYTF.

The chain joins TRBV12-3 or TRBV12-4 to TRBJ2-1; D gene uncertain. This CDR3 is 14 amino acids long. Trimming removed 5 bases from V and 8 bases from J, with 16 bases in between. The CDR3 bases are TGTGCCAGCAGTCTTGGGCGGCCCGGCGATGAGCAGTTCTTC. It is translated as CASSLGRPGDEQFF.

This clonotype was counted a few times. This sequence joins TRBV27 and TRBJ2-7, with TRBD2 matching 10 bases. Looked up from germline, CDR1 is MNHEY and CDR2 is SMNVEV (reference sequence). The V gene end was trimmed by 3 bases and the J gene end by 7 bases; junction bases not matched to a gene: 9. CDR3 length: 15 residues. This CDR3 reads CASSFGGLAFGEQYF. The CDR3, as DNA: TGTGCCAGCAGTTTCGGGGGACTAGCGTTCGGTGAGCAGTACTTC.

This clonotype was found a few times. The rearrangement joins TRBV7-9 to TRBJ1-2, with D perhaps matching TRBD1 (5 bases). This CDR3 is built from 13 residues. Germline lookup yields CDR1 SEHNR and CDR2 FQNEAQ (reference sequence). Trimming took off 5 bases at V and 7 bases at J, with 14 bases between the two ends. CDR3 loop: CASSQPREVGYTF. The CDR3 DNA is TGTGCCAGCAGCCAGCCCAGGGAAGTTGGCTACACCTTC.

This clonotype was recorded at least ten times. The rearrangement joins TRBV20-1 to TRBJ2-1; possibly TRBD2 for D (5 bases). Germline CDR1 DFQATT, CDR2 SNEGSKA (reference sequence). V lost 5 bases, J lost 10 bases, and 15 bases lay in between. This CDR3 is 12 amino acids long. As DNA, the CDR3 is TGCAGTGCTCAAAGACTACTTAAGGAGCAGTTCTTC. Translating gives CSAQRLLKEQFF.

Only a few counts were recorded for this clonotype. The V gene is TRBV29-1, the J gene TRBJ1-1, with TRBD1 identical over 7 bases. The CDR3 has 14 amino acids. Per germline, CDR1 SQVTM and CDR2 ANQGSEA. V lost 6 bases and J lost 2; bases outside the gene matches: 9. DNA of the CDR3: TGCAGCGTCTTACAGGGACAGACAAACACTGAAGCTTTCTTT. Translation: CSVLQGQTNTEAFF. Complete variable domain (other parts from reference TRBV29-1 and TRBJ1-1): SAVISQKPSRDICQRGTSLTIQCQVDSQVTMMFWYRQQPGQSLTLIATANQGSEATYESGFVIDKFPISRPNLTFSTLTVSNMSPEDSSIYLCSVLQGQTNTEAFFGQGTRLTVV.

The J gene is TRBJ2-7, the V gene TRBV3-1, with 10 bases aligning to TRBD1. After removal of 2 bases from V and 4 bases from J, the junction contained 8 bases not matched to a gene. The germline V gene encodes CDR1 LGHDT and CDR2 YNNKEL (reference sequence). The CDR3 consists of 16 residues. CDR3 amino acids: CASSQFGRQGAYEQYF. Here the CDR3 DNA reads TGTGCCAGCAGCCAATTCGGGAGACAGGGGGCATACGAGCAGTACTTC.

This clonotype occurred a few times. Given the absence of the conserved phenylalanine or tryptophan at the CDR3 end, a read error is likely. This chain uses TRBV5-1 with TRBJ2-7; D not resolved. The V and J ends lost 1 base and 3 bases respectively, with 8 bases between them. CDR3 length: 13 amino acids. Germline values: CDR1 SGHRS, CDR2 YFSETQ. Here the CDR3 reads CASSLSVSYEQYL. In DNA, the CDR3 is TGCGCCAGCAGCTTGTCAGTGAGCTACGAGCAGTACCTC.

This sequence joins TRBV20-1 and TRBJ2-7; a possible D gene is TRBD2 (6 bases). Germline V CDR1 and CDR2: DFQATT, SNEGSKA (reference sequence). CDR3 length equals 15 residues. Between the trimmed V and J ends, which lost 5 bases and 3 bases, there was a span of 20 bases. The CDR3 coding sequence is TGCAGTGCTTTCTCTCCCGGGACTGCAAGCTACGAGCAGTACTTC. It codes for CSAFSPGTASYEQYF.

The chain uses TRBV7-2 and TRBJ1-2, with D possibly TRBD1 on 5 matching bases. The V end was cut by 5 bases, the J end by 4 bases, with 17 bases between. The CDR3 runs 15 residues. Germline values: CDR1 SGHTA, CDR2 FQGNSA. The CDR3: CASSPEEGPAYGYTF. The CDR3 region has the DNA TGTGCCAGCAGCCCCGAGGAGGGGCCTGCCTATGGCTACACCTTC.